The sequence of this T cell receptor (beta chain) was determined in a study of control samples from healthy donors and cancer patients. This clone occurred a few times. Germline V gene lookup returns CDR1 LNHDA and CDR2 SQIVND (reference sequence). V lost 7 bases and J lost 4, with 15 bases in between. The CDR3 is 14 residues long. Generated by immunoSEQ multiplex PCR, the TCRdb table keeps only in-frame clones and is missing some. The sample has about 110,000 clones, approximately 84% seen once. V usage is TRBV19 and J usage is TRBJ2-3, with D unclear. The sequenced sample was blood. The clonotype originates from a man between 18 and 35 years old in good health. CDR3 nucleotide sequence: TGTGCCAGTAAGGACCCAACTTGGGCAGATACGCAGTATTTT. Translation gives CASKDPTWADTQYF. Full variable domain (rest looked up from reference TRBV19 and TRBJ2-3): DGGITQSPKYLFRKEGQNVTLSCEQNLNHDAMYWYRQDPGQGLRLIYYSQIVNDFQKGDIAEGYSVSREKKESFPLTVTSAQKNPTAFYLCASKDPTWADTQYFGPGTRLTVL.